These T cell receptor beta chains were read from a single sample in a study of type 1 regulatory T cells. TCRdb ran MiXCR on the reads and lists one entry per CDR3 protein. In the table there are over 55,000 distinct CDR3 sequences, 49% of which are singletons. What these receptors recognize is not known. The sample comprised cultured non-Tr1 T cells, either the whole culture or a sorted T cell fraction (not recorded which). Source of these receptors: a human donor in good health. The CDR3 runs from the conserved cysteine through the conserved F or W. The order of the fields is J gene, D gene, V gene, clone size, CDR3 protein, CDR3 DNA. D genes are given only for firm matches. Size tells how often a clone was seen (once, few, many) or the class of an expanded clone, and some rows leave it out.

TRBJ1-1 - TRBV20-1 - CSASRNTEAFF TGCAGTGCTAGCAGGAACACTGAAGCTTTCTTT
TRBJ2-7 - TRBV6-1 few CASSVTGSYEQYF TGTGCCAGCAGTGTAACAGGCTCCTACGAGCAGTACTTC
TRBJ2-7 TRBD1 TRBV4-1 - CASSLGQNVYEQYF TGCGCCAGCAGCCTGGGACAGAACGTCTACGAGCAGTACTTC
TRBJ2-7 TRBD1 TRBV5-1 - CASSLGTGNRYEQYF TGCGCCAGCAGCTTGGGGACAGGCAATCGCTACGAGCAGTACTTC
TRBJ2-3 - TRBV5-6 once CASRFGGPTDTQYF TGTGCCAGCAGATTCGGGGGGCCCACAGATACGCAGTATTTT
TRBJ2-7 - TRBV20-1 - CSAERSGRYEQYF TGCAGTGCCGAGCGATCGGGACGCTACGAGCAGTACTTC
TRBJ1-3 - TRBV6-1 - CASSEVAPGYSGNTIYF TGTGCCAGCAGTGAAGTTGCCCCAGGGTACTCTGGAAACACCATATATTTT
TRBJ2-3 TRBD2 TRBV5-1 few CASSLARGGDTQYF TGCGCCAGCAGCTTGGCCCGCGGGGGAGATACGCAGTATTTT
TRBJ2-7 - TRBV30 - CAWKRGMARVGEQYF TGTGCCTGGAAAAGGGGGATGGCCAGGGTCGGGGAGCAGTACTTC
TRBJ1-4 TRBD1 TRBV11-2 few CASSIGTGEEKLFF TGTGCCAGCAGCATCGGGACAGGGGAGGAAAAACTGTTTTTT
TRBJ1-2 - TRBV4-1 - CASSQVPRGDYGYTF TGCGCCAGCAGCCAAGTTCCCCGGGGCGACTATGGCTACACCTTC
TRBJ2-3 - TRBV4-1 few CASSRTDLADTQYF TGCGCCAGCAGCCGGACCGATCTAGCGGATACGCAGTATTTT
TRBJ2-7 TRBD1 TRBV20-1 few CSASDRGQEQYF TGCAGTGCGAGTGACAGGGGGCAAGAGCAGTACTTC
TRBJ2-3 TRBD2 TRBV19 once CAASGGGFTDTQYF TGTGCCGCGTCAGGCGGGGGGTTCACAGATACGCAGTATTTT
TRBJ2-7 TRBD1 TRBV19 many CASSRDRVDDEQYF TGTGCCAGTAGTAGGGACAGGGTGGACGACGAGCAGTACTTC
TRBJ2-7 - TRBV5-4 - CASSRTLIDSTGEQYF TGTGCCAGCAGCAGGACACTCATTGACAGTACGGGCGAGCAGTACTTC
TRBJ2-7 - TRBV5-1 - CASSSFGEQYF TGCGCCAGCAGCTCGTTTGGCGAGCAGTACTTC
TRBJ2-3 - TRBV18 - CASSPPVWTDTQYF TGTGCCAGCTCACCACCGGTCTGGACAGATACGCAGTATTTT
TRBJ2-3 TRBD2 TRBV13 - CASSSQRGLTDTQYF TGTGCCAGCAGCTCTCAGCGGGGGCTGACAGATACGCAGTATTTT
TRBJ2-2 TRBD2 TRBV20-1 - CSARDLRGGGTGELFF TGCAGTGCTAGAGATCTCCGCGGGGGAGGCACCGGGGAGCTGTTTTTT
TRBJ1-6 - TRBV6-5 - CASSVDRDTPLHF TGTGCCAGCAGTGTGGACAGAGATACACCCCTCCACTTT
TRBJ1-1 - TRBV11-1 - CASRDSLNTEAFF TGTGCCAGCAGGGACAGTTTGAACACTGAAGCTTTCTTT
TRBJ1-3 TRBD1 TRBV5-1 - CASSIGTGGAGNTIYF TGCGCCAGCAGCATCGGGACAGGGGGCGCAGGAAACACCATATATTTT
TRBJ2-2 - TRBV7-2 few CASSLALAGELFF TGTGCCAGCAGCTTAGCGCTCGCCGGGGAGCTGTTTTTT
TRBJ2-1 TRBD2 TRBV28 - CATNLLAGGGGEQFF TGTGCCACCAACCTACTAGCGGGGGGTGGCGGTGAGCAGTTCTTC
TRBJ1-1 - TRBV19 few CASSISRQVNTEAFF TGTGCCAGTAGTATAAGTCGCCAGGTTAACACTGAAGCTTTCTTT
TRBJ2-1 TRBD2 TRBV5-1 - CASSLVSSGGNNEQFF TGCGCCAGCAGCTTGGTATCCAGCGGGGGGAACAATGAGCAGTTCTTC
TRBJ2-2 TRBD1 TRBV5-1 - CASSQGDTGTGELFF TGCGCCAGCAGCCAGGGGGACACTGGCACCGGGGAGCTGTTTTTT
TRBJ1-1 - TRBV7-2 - CASSTRRWGNTEAFF TGTGCCAGCAGCACCCGACGGTGGGGAAACACTGAAGCTTTCTTT
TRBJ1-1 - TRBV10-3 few CAIRKTVPITGVGTEAFF TGTGCCATCAGGAAAACAGTCCCCATCACAGGCGTAGGCACTGAAGCTTTCTTT
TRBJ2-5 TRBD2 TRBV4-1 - CASSQDPLGAGGIRETQYF TGCGCCAGCAGCCAAGATCCTCTAGGGGCGGGGGGGATTCGGGAGACCCAGTACTTC
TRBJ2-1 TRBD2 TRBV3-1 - CASSHQRGAPSDEQFF TGTGCCAGCAGCCATCAGCGGGGGGCCCCCAGCGATGAGCAGTTCTTC
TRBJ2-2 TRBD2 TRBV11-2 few CASSLGGRSNTGELFF TGTGCCAGCAGCCTCGGGGGGAGGTCGAACACCGGGGAGCTGTTTTTT
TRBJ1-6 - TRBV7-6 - CASSLALTGLDSPLHF TGTGCCAGCAGCTTAGCGCTTACAGGTCTAGACTCACCCCTCCACTTT
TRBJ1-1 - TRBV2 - CASSDGGRGVTEAFF TGTGCCAGCAGTGACGGGGGGCGGGGGGTCACTGAAGCTTTCTTT
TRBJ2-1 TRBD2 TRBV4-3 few CASSQAASGSFNEQFF TGCGCCAGCAGCCAAGCCGCTAGCGGGAGTTTCAATGAGCAGTTCTTC
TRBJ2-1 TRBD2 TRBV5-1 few CASSLAGRGVPYNEQFF TGCGCCAGCAGCTTGGCCGGGAGGGGGGTGCCCTACAATGAGCAGTTCTTC
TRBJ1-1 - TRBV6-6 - CASSPRGLYTEAFF TGTGCCAGCAGCCCAAGGGGGTTGTACACTGAAGCTTTCTTT
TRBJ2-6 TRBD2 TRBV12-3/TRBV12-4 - CASSLALGLAGPSGANVLTF TGTGCCAGCAGTTTGGCGTTGGGTCTAGCGGGACCCTCTGGGGCCAACGTCCTGACTTTC
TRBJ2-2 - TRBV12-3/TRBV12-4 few CASSFEVPGGTGELFF TGTGCCAGCAGTTTCGAGGTGCCGGGTGGCACCGGGGAGCTGTTTTTT
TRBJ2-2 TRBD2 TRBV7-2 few CASSLGLAGGALNTGELFF TGTGCCAGCAGCTTAGGACTAGCGGGGGGAGCCCTAAACACCGGGGAGCTGTTTTTT
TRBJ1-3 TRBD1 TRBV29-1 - CSVGDRGPGNTIYF TGCAGCGTGGGAGACAGGGGGCCTGGAAACACCATATATTTT
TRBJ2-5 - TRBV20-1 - CSARLNNGGAGTQYF TGCAGTGCTAGACTAAACAATGGGGGGGCGGGGACCCAGTACTTC
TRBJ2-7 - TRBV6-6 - CASSRGSGGMSYEQYF TGTGCCAGCAGTAGGGGGTCCGGGGGCATGTCCTACGAGCAGTACTTC
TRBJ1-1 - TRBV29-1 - CSVEGMENVAEAFF TGCAGCGTTGAAGGTATGGAGAACGTCGCTGAAGCTTTCTTT
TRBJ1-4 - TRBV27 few CASSLRGGHGEKLFF TGTGCCAGCAGTCTCCGCGGGGGGCATGGTGAAAAACTGTTTTTT
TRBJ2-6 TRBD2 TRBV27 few CASSLLGLAGLQHSGANVLTF TGTGCCAGCAGTTTATTAGGGCTAGCGGGGCTCCAGCACTCTGGGGCCAACGTCCTGACTTTC
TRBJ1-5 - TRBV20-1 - CSARNPIWTQGGNQPQHF TGCAGTGCTAGAAACCCCATATGGACACAGGGCGGCAATCAGCCCCAGCATTTT
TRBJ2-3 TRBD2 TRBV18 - CASSPFTSGGSTDTQYF TGTGCCAGCTCACCATTTACCAGCGGGGGAAGCACAGATACGCAGTATTTT
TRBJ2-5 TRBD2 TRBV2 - CASSDAAGGPRETQYF TGTGCCAGCAGTGACGCGGCGGGGGGGCCTCGGGAGACCCAGTACTTC
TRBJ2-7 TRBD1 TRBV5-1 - CASSHGTGSGEQYF TGCGCCAGCAGCCACGGGACAGGGTCGGGGGAGCAGTACTTC
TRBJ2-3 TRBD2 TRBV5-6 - CASSGSGGAGDTQYF TGTGCCAGCAGCGGTAGCGGGGGGGCCGGAGATACACAGTATTTT
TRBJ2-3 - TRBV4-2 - CASSPSSRGAGEDTQYF TGTGCCAGCAGCCCGAGCTCAAGGGGGGCGGGGGAAGATACGCAGTATTTT
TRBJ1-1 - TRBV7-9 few CASSLEGRVTEAFF TGTGCCAGCAGCTTAGAAGGCAGGGTAACTGAAGCTTTCTTT
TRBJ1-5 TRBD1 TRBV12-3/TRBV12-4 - CASSLGQGASLSNQPQHF TGTGCCAGCAGTTTAGGACAGGGGGCTTCCCTTAGCAATCAGCCCCAGCATTTT